This entry lists 3 T cell receptor beta chains sequenced from one sample in a study of tumor-infiltrating lymphocytes in primary liver carcinoma. Starting material for RNA and DNA co-extraction consisted of about 17-32 mg of unsorted bulk tissue. The template, roughly 510 ng total RNA, yielded TCR beta cDNA made with a constant-region primer. Library construction for TCR beta comprised three nested multiplex PCR rounds performed with slightly modified ARM-PCR. With TRBV1-TRBV30 forward primers and a C-beta reverse primer, the first two PCR rounds were run for approximately 10 cycles each. TCRdb re-called the multiplex PCR reads through MiXCR, storing one row per CDR3 protein. The data show some 21,000 distinct CDR3 sequences, with nearly 80% seen just once and under 45% held by the top ten. Sequencing input: liver tumor tissue from sampling region 1. Subset: tumor region T1, superior pole. All receptors come from a woman aged 25 to 45 with primary liver carcinoma and hepatitis B virus infection.

Regarding this clonotype: The junction departs from germline at one end; a sequencing error may be responsible. This chain joins TRBV6-5 and TRBJ1-3; TRBD1 might be the D (5 bases). Germline V gene sequence: CDR1 MNHEY, CDR2 SVGAGI. This CDR3 region has 17 residues. As DNA, the CDR3 is TGTGCCAGCAGTCCCTGGGACCGTCTGAGCTCTGGAAATACCATATATTTT. Its protein is CASSPWDRLSSGNTIYF.

A remark on this clonotype: Mismatch with germline at one junction end may stem from a read error. This chain links TRBV11-2 with TRBJ2-2, with a possible D match to TRBD2 (5 bases). CDR1 is SGHAT, CDR2 FQNNGV, per germline. This CDR3 spans 15 amino acids. The DNA of the CDR3 is TGTGACAGCAGCTTAGATCGGACTGTAACCGGTGAGCTGTTATTT. It codes for CDSSLDRTVTGELLF.

J is TRBJ2-3 and V is TRBV14; TRBD2 matches 10 bases. This CDR3 region has 16 residues. CDR1 is SGHDN and CDR2 is FVKESK in the germline V gene. Unmatched junction bases numbered 17, after V lost 3 bases and J lost 14 bases. Here the CDR3 reads CASSQVQREGRDSRYF. DNA for the CDR3: TGTGCCAGCAGCCAGGTTCAGCGGGAGGGCCGTGATTCACGGTATTTT.